One and the same sample provided the 17 T cell receptor beta chains below, sequenced in a study of T cells in Graves' hyperthyroidism and ophthalmopathy. RNA transcripts provided the source from which TCR beta CDR3 regions were amplified. TCR CDR3 underwent first-round RT-PCR with the HTBI primer set. TCRdb re-derived calls from the multiplex PCR reads in MiXCR, one entry per CDR3 protein. The sample has 360,000 or so distinct CDR3 sequences, 13% to 15% seen once. The sample consisted of blood. Receptors originate from an older woman with Graves' ophthalmopathy.

This clonotype has more than one count but fewer than ten. V usage is TRBV19 and J usage is TRBJ1-2; D remains unclear. The CDR3 covers 15 residues. The germline CDR1 and CDR2 sequences are LNHDA and SQIVND (reference sequence). The V end lost 9 bases, the J end lost 4 bases, and 21 bases lay between the germline ends. CDR3 residues: CASHTGPGNLYGYTF. Here the CDR3 DNA reads TGTGCCAGCCACACCGGGCCCGGGAACCTCTATGGCTACACCTTC.

This clonotype was counted ten times or more. J is TRBJ2-3 and V is TRBV5-1; D uncertain. Trimming took off 0 bases at V and 4 bases at J, with 15 bases between the two ends. CDR3 size: 16 residues. CDR1 and CDR2 from the germline V gene are SGHRS and YFSETQ. The CDR3 here is CASSLASSYPSDTQYF. The CDR3 DNA is TGCGCCAGCAGCTTGGCCTCAAGCTATCCCTCAGATACGCAGTATTTT.

The chain joins TRBV2 to TRBJ1-1; D perhaps matches TRBD1 (6 bases). Trimming took off 6 bases at V and 10 bases at J, with 15 bases between the two ends. The CDR3 has 12 amino acids. CDR1 is SNHLY and CDR2 is FYNNEI in the germline V gene. The CDR3: CASRDLGAGAFF. CDR3 nucleotides: TGTGCCAGCAGAGACTTGGGGGCGGGAGCTTTCTTT.

In this sample, this clonotype turned up many times. CDR3 region: CASSLEWTEGLNEQFF. The CDR3 nucleotides are TGTGCCAGCAGCTTAGAGTGGACGGAGGGACTAAATGAGCAGTTCTTC. The rearrangement links TRBV11-1 to TRBJ2-1; 7 nucleotides agree with TRBD2. The V gene's germline CDR1 is SGHAT and CDR2 FQDESV (reference sequence). V lost 1 base and J lost 7; bases outside the gene matches: 10. The CDR3 loop spans 16 amino acids.

This clonotype was counted many times. V gene TRBV6-1 combines with J gene TRBJ2-7; 10 bases are shared with TRBD2. Germline CDR1 MNHNS, CDR2 SASEGT. The J segment lost 5 bases and the V segment lost 10 bases, leaving 11 bases of the junction unmatched. The CDR3 runs to 14 residues. As DNA, the CDR3 is TGTGCCACAGAGGGTAAGCGGGAGGGCCACGAGCAGTACTTC. Translated: CATEGKREGHEQYF.

The sample holds a few counts of this clonotype. The genes are TRBV19 and TRBJ1-2; the D is unclear. The germline V and J ends were trimmed by 6 bases and 4 bases, with 15 bases remaining between them. The CDR3 is 14 residues long. Germline values: CDR1 LNHDA, CDR2 SQIVND (reference sequence). CDR3 nucleotides: TGTGCCAGTAGCGATAAGGCCTTCAGCTATGGCTACACCTTC. It yields the protein CASSDKAFSYGYTF. The complete variable domain, with remaining parts taken from reference TRBV19 and TRBJ1-2, reads DGGITQSPKYLFRKEGQNVTLSCEQNLNHDAMYWYRQDPGQGLRLIYYSQIVNDFQKGDIAEGYSVSREKKESFPLTVTSAQKNPTAFYLCASSDKAFSYGYTFGSGTRLTVV.

This clonotype showed up many times. This chain links TRBV6-2 or TRBV6-3 with TRBJ1-5, with D tentatively TRBD1 (5 bases). CDR1 MNHEY and CDR2 SVGEGT come from the germline V gene. The CDR3 spans 15 residues. V was trimmed by 6 bases and J by 7 bases, leaving 19 bases between them. The CDR3 loop reads CASSPLTGLQQPQHF. In DNA form, the CDR3 reads TGTGCCAGCAGCCCACTTACGGGACTTCAACAGCCCCAGCATTTT.

V gene TRBV6-1 combines with J gene TRBJ2-7; D tentatively reads TRBD1 or TRBD2 (5 bases each). The V and J ends lost 8 bases and 2 bases respectively, with 16 bases between them. This CDR3 is built from 14 residues. Germline V gene data show CDR1 as MNHNS and CDR2 as SASEGT. CDR3 bases: TGTGCCAGCGGAGTTGGGGGAGCCCCCTACGAGCAGTACTTC. As protein: CASGVGGAPYEQYF.

This clonotype was observed a handful of times. This sequence joins TRBV6-1 and TRBJ2-7; 10 positions match TRBD1. The V gene's germline CDR1 is MNHNS and CDR2 SASEGT. The CDR3 consists of 11 residues. The trim removed 10 bases at V and 5 bases at J, leaving 2 bases unmatched. The CDR3 DNA follows: TGTGCCACCGGGACAGGGGACGAGCAGTACTTC. Its protein product is CATGTGDEQYF.

This CDR3 reads CASSYALSEETQYF. DNA for the CDR3: TGTGCCAGCAGTTACGCCCTCTCGGAAGAGACCCAGTACTTC. This chain uses TRBV6-6 with TRBJ2-5; no definite D call. This CDR3 spans 14 amino acids. V lost 2 bases and J lost 3, with 10 bases in between. CDR1 and CDR2 from the germline V gene are MNHNY and SVGAGI (reference sequence).

In this sample, this clonotype turned up a few times. The CDR3, as DNA: TGCAGTGCTAGCTACGCCAGCGGGAGCGGGGAGCTGTTTTTT. It encodes CSASYASGSGELFF. This rearrangement joins TRBV20-1 to TRBJ2-2, with 8 bases lining up with TRBD2. V gave up 3 bases and J gave up 7 bases; unmatched junction bases: 7. The CDR3 contains 14 residues. Germline V gene lookup returns CDR1 DFQATT and CDR2 SNEGSKA (reference sequence).

This clonotype was detected only a few times. This chain links TRBV28 with TRBJ2-2, with 12 bases lining up with TRBD2. Losses at the gene ends were 5 bases for V and 5 bases for J; bases not matched to a gene: 6. This CDR3 is built from 16 residues. CDR1 MDHEN and CDR2 SYDVKM come from the germline V gene. Here the CDR3 DNA reads TGTGCCAGCAGTCCATTACTAGCGGGAGGAACCGGGGAGCTGTTTTTT. This gives the protein CASSPLLAGGTGELFF.

The table lists this clonotype with many counts. This sequence joins TRBV11-1 and TRBJ2-6; 9 bases fit TRBD1. Germline V CDR1 and CDR2: SGHAT, FQDESV (reference sequence). The CDR3 spans 17 residues. With 5 bases clipped from V and 2 bases from J, the junction kept 7 bases outside the gene matches. DNA of the CDR3: TGTGCCAGCAGCCTCGACAGGGGGATTACTGGGGCCAACGTCCTGACTTTC. Amino acids: CASSLDRGITGANVLTF.

This clonotype showed up many times. The chain links TRBV6-2 or TRBV6-3 to TRBJ1-5; D call uncertain. V shed 6 bases and J shed 9 bases, with 15 bases lying between them. Germline CDR1 reads MNHEY; CDR2 reads SVGEGT. The CDR3 is 13 amino acids. As DNA, the CDR3 is TGTGCCAGCAGGGACTCGTGGATTGGGCCCCAGCATTTT. This sequence encodes CASRDSWIGPQHF.

This clonotype was picked up many times. For the CDR3, the DNA is TGTGCCTGGAGTGCGGACAGGGGTTTCTATGGCTACACCTTC. Translating it yields CAWSADRGFYGYTF. V is TRBV30 and J is TRBJ1-2; TRBD1 aligns across 9 bases. The germline CDR1 and CDR2 sequences are GTSNPN and SVGIG (reference sequence). This CDR3 has 14 residues. The trim removed 1 base at V and 4 bases at J, leaving 4 bases unmatched.

In the case of this clonotype: A much bigger clone sits one base away, suggesting this may be a read error. The V and J genes are TRBV10-3 and TRBJ1-1; perhaps TRBD1 as D (6 bases). Germline V lookup: CDR1 ENHRY, CDR2 SYGVKD. The CDR3 length is 15 residues. CDR3 sequence: CAISESGGQGTEALF. The CDR3, as DNA: TGTGCCATCAGTGAGTCGGGGGGGCAGGGCACTGAAGCTTTATTT.

Worth noting for this clonotype: A clone one base away is much larger, so this may be a read error. CDR3: CASNPNSGRADNEQFF. In DNA form, the CDR3 reads TGTGCCAGCAATCCCAATAGCGGGAGGGCCGACAATGAGCAGTTCTTC. V and J are TRBV7-9 and TRBJ2-1, with TRBD2 matching 11 bases. The ends lost 7 bases at V and 5 bases at J; junction bases unmatched: 10. Germline V lookup: CDR1 SEHNR, CDR2 FQNEAQ (reference sequence). The length of the CDR3 is 16 residues.